The 9 T cell receptor beta chains in this list originate from one sample, sequenced in a study of shared clonotypes between healthy human individuals. Clones were read by immunoSEQ multiplex PCR, and TCRdb kept only the in-frame ones, dropping some. The sample has millions of clones; 85% to 95% are singletons. Sequencing input: naive CD4+ T cells sorted from blood. Specified subset: CD45RA+ positively selected. The origin of the receptors is a man between 18 and 29 years old in good health.

V is TRBV30 and J is TRBJ1-5; D unclear. Trimming removed 2 bases from V and 3 bases from J, with 14 bases in between. Germline V gene sequence: CDR1 GTSNPN, CDR2 SVGIG (reference sequence). The CDR3 spans 15 residues. CDR3: CAWSPMAGNNQPQHF. CDR3 bases: TGTGCCTGGAGTCCCATGGCGGGGAACAATCAGCCCCAGCATTTT.

The rearrangement joins TRBV5-6 to TRBJ1-2, with TRBD1 identical over 9 bases. Germline-derived CDR1 and CDR2 are SGHDT and YYEEEE. The V and J ends lost 4 bases and 8 bases, in that order; junction bases with no gene match: 9. CDR3 length: 14 amino acids. CDR3: CASSRPGTGFGYTF. CDR3 sequence (DNA): TGTGCCAGCAGCCGTCCCGGGACAGGGTTCGGCTACACCTTC.

The rearrangement joins TRBV25-1 to TRBJ2-3; D not certain. The V gene's germline CDR1 is MGHDK and CDR2 SYGVNS. V was trimmed by 2 bases and J by 0 bases, leaving 3 bases between them. This CDR3 is built from 13 residues. CDR3: CASSEPSTDTQYF. The CDR3 DNA sequence: TGTGCCAGCAGTGAACCTAGCACAGATACGCAGTATTTT.

This chain joins TRBV11-2 and TRBJ2-5, with D hard to call. The CDR3 totals 15 residues. The germline V gene encodes CDR1 SGHAT and CDR2 FQNNGV. V lost 0 bases, J lost 2 bases, and 10 bases lay in between. CDR3 in amino acids: CASSLDRSRQETQYF. CDR3 DNA: TGTGCCAGCAGCTTAGACAGATCGCGGCAAGAGACCCAGTACTTC.

The V call is TRBV6-5, the J call TRBJ1-5; the match to TRBD1 covers 9 bases. CDR3 size: 15 residues. V shed 4 bases and J 6 bases; nucleotides not matched to a gene: 7. CDR1 is MNHEY and CDR2 is SVGAGI in the germline V gene. CDR3 sequence reads: CASSSGQGRGQPQHF. The CDR3 nucleotides read TGTGCCAGCAGTTCAGGACAGGGGCGCGGTCAGCCCCAGCATTTT.

V is TRBV6-4 and J is TRBJ1-2, with D perhaps TRBD1 (6 bases). The V gene's germline CDR1 is MRHNA and CDR2 SNTAGT. Between the trimmed V and J ends, which lost 3 bases and 4 bases, there was a span of 12 bases. The CDR3 runs 14 residues. The CDR3 nucleotides are TGTGCCAGCAGTGATAGACAGGCCTTCTATGGCTACACCTTC. Protein product: CASSDRQAFYGYTF.

The CDR3 coding sequence is TGTGCCAGCAGTTTATCTCGGCTAGCGGGGGGACCTCAAGAGACCCAGTACTTC. It yields the protein CASSLSRLAGGPQETQYF. The rearrangement joins TRBV28 to TRBJ2-5, with 11 bases identical to TRBD2. The CDR3 sequence is 18 residues long. Per germline, CDR1 MDHEN and CDR2 SYDVKM. V gave up 1 base and J gave up 2 bases; unmatched junction bases: 9.

The J gene is TRBJ2-5, the V gene TRBV27, with 9 positions matching TRBD1. J was trimmed by 7 bases and V by 5 bases; bases with no gene match: 17. Germline CDR1 and CDR2: MNHEY and SMNVEV (reference sequence). The CDR3 has 17 residues. The CDR3 sequence: CASSIVQGALSTGTQYF. The CDR3 DNA follows: TGTGCCAGCAGTATCGTACAGGGGGCGCTGTCGACGGGGACCCAGTACTTC.

The rearrangement joins TRBV6-1 to TRBJ1-1; D is undetermined. There are 13 residues in the CDR3. V was clipped by 6 bases and J by 2 bases, with 10 bases between them. Per germline, CDR1 MNHNS and CDR2 SASEGT. CDR3 in amino acids: CASRKGENTEAFF. CDR3 in DNA: TGTGCCAGCAGGAAGGGTGAAAACACTGAAGCTTTCTTT.